The rows below give T cell receptor beta chains drawn from one sample of a study of a mutant IDH1 vaccine in newly diagnosed glioma. Assay used: immunoSEQ multiplex PCR; TCRdb lists only in-frame clones, some missing. The table lists about 34,000 clones, about 83% of them singletons. These TCRs are of unknown antigen specificity. The specimen comprised PBMCs, sampled from a glioma patient whose treatment included an IDH1 peptide vaccine. These receptors were collected from a woman in her 30s with glioma. CDR3s leave out the opening cysteine and the closing phenylalanine or tryptophan. A D gene is named only where the DNA matches it firmly. Rows give clone size only sometimes, using once, few, many, or a class for an expanded clone.

clone size	V gene	D gene	CDR3 protein
once	TRBV25-1	TRBD1	ASNTAGTGSGEQY
-	TRBV6-5	-	ASSVGFSYEQY
-	TRBV19	-	ASSIVASPTDTQY
-	TRBV29-1	-	SVEDRGELNYGYT
-	TRBV2	-	ASSGPKLLDNYGYT
-	TRBV5-1	TRBD2	ASSYLAGGHNEQF
-	TRBV4-1	TRBD1	ASSQVGQRTETQY
-	TRBV19	-	ASREGNNEQF
-	TRBV9	TRBD2	ASSVSFGAGAGGTGELF
-	TRBV6-1	-	ASKTTFQETQY
-	TRBV19	-	ASTSLDFMNTEAF
-	TRBV2	-	ASKRDPSSKTQY
-	TRBV4-2	-	ASSLDRSSYNSPLH
-	TRBV30	TRBD1	AWSPPGGRLGNTIY
-	TRBV6-5	TRBD2	ATQLAGSVNEQF
-	TRBV29-1	-	SVDRANGGELF
-	TRBV19	-	ASSIGGGNTEAF
-	TRBV9	-	ASRQSTQTVGPYEQY
-	TRBV6-5	TRBD2	ASSPPSGGYNEQF
-	TRBV4-2	-	ASSQDGGDYEQY
-	TRBV2	-	ASSEPVGGSYNEQF
-	TRBV7-9	-	ASSPGTDTQY
-	TRBV5-1	-	ASSLWPEGPT
-	TRBV13	-	ASSLKSGGTEAF
-	TRBV13	TRBD1	ASSAQGFMGNTIY
-	TRBV5-1	TRBD1	ASSLNQGAGTEAF
-	TRBV4-2	-	ASSLAGDEQY
-	TRBV6-5	-	ASNPDGGTYEQY
few	TRBV6-1	-	ASTFSRTNTEAF
-	TRBV7-9	-	ASSSVNTGELF
-	TRBV7-8	-	ASSLDISYRDGHYGYT
-	TRBV7-2	TRBD1	ASSLNRGSGRSPLH
medium-sized	TRBV19	-	ASRVGGGTTEAF
-	TRBV25-1	-	ASSEFRDTEAF
-	TRBV5-1	TRBD1	ASSLGADRGNEKLF
once	TRBV4-1	-	ASSPGWGYYGYT
once	TRBV18	TRBD1	ASSLDRGGTGELF
-	TRBV7-3	-	ASSLTGHQETQY
-	TRBV7-9	-	ASSLEGQASSPLH
-	TRBV6-1	TRBD1	ASSEYGRGVNSPLH
once	TRBV14	-	ASSQAGQGETQY
-	TRBV2	-	ASSELTGNQPQH
-	TRBV2	-	ASSDLGTQY
-	TRBV6-5	TRBD1	ASSYSIRGQDGYT
-	TRBV5-1	TRBD1	ASSIDRGNYEQY
-	TRBV4-1	-	ASSQGAGTEAF